This T cell receptor beta chain comes out of a study of shared clonotypes between healthy human individuals. V lost 1 base and J 4 bases, leaving 17 bases between the germline ends. CDR3 length: 17 amino acids. In germline, CDR1 is MGHRA, CDR2 YSYEKL. This clone was detected ten times or more. Some clones are missing from TCRdb's copy, which holds only in-frame ones; the method was immunoSEQ multiplex PCR. The sample holds roughly 1,000,000 clones, approximately 80% seen once. The clonotype was recovered from a man between 18 and 29 years old in good health. Some clones in this sample may be carry-over from other donors' samples. The chain couples TRBV4-1 to TRBJ1-5; D uncertain. The sequenced material came from memory CD4+ T cells from PBMCs. The subset denotes: CD45RA-negative fraction. The CDR3 loop reads CASSQGLARRRNQPQHF. The CDR3 coding sequence is TGCGCCAGCAGCCAAGGATTGGCTCGGAGGAGGAATCAGCCCCAGCATTTT.